What follows is one T cell receptor beta chain and its context. What it binds is unknown. In the PCR, 60 Vbeta and 13 Jbeta primers were used. Assay: immunoSEQ multiplex PCR; the TCRdb copy retains only in-frame clones and omits some. In the table there are about 110,000 clones, about 76% of which are singletons. CDR3 length: 15 amino acids. J gave up 3 bases and V 5 bases, and 7 bases lay outside the gene matches. Per the germline V gene, CDR1 is SGHTA and CDR2 is FQGNSA. These data are taken from a study of cytomegalovirus exposure and HLA in healthy donors. Study observations and caveats: It was reported that TCR beta sequences correctly inferred the HLA-A and HLA-B alleles for most subjects. Prior analysis indicated that the majority of TCR beta V segments exhibited productivity approximately 87% or approximately 30% of the time.

This TCR derives from a man aged 35 to 55 in good health and CMV-seronegative. This chain uses TRBV7-2 with TRBJ1-2; 9 bases align to TRBD1. Sequencing was done on a sample of PBMCs. The CDR3: CASSENRGQHYGYTF. CDR3 DNA: TGTGCCAGCAGCGAGAACAGGGGGCAGCACTATGGCTACACCTTC.